This TCR beta chain is drawn from a study of shared clonotypes between healthy human individuals. Sequenced by immunoSEQ multiplex PCR; TCRdb stores in-frame clones only, minus some. This sample has millions of clones; over 85% occur once, and the top ten carry 0.14%. Input material: naive CD4+ T cells sorted from blood. Subset noted: CD45RA+ positively selected. The origin of this receptor is a man between 18 and 29 years old in good health.

CDR3 coding DNA: TGTGCTAGCGCGGGGGTCGCAGATACGCAGTATTTT. Protein product: CASAGVADTQYF. V is TRBV12-5 and J is TRBJ2-3, with 7 bases fitting TRBD2. The ends lost 9 bases at V and 4 bases at J; junction bases unmatched: 4. The CDR3 is 12 amino acids. Per germline, CDR1 LGHNT and CDR2 FRNRAP.